The next 24 T cell receptor beta chains were all read from a single sample in a study of beta chain features in type 1 diabetes (dated by TCRdb to between 2017 and 2018). The paper's findings and limits, for the study overall: Type 1 diabetes patients showed a moderate but significant shortening of TCRB CDR3 length in all four CD4+ subsets.

The library was made by the immunoSEQ multiplex PCR assay. The entire amount of isolated RNA was reverse transcribed using the High Capacity cDNA Reverse Transcription Kit, so the sequenced TCRB transcripts were expressed ones. TCRdb's version of the immuneACCESS table is confined to in-frame rearrangements and falls short of the full clone set. An unresolved V gene accounts for under half of the shortfall where checked; the remainder is of unknown origin. Here the sample has 250,000 to 300,000 clones; 24% occur a single time. The ten largest clones take up around 0.011% of the sample. What these receptors recognize is not known. The sequenced sample was naive CD4+ T cells from blood. The cell subset or site label for this specimen denotes: true naive CD4+ T cells. The receptors were gathered from a woman in her twenties or thirties with type 1 diabetes.

The chain links TRBV29-1 to TRBJ1-2; no definite D call. CDR1 is SQVTM, CDR2 ANQGSEA, per germline. With 3 bases removed from V and 4 bases from J, the gap between germline ends came to 9 bases. The CDR3 loop spans 12 amino acids. Here the CDR3 reads CSVDGGGYGYTF. As DNA, the CDR3 is TGCAGCGTTGACGGTGGAGGCTATGGCTACACCTTC.

This clone was detected a few times. This chain joins TRBV7-8 and TRBJ2-7, with 11 positions matching TRBD2. From germline, CDR1 is SGHVS and CDR2 FQNEAQ. The length of the CDR3 is 16 residues. With V trimmed by 2 bases and J by 2 bases, 5 bases remained unmatched. In nucleotides, the CDR3 is TGTGCCAGCAGCTTAATACAACTAGCGGGAGCCTACGAGCAGTACTTC. Translation: CASSLIQLAGAYEQYF.

The CDR3 nucleotides read TGTGCCTCATCGACAGGGGTCGACGCTTTCTTT. It translates to CASSTGVDAFF. The chain links TRBV30 to TRBJ1-1, with 8 bases fitting TRBD1. Germline CDR1 reads GTSNPN; CDR2 reads SVGIG (reference sequence). This CDR3 has 11 amino acids. Germline trimming cut 7 bases from V and 11 bases from J; bases unmatched to any gene: 9.

This clone has just a few counts. The V and J genes are TRBV28 and TRBJ1-1, with 9 bases fitting TRBD1. CDR3 length: 15 residues. Germline CDR1 and CDR2: MDHEN and SYDVKM. J gave up 1 base and V 4 bases, and 4 bases lay outside the gene matches. The CDR3 coding sequence is TGTGCCAGCAGTTCACAGGGGGCTCCGAACACTGAAGCTTTCTTT. Translated, it gives CASSSQGAPNTEAFF.

V is TRBV7-9 and J is TRBJ2-3; D uncertain. Trimming pared 1 base from V and 3 bases from J, leaving 8 bases between. The CDR3 is made up of 14 amino acids. The germline gives CDR1 SEHNR, CDR2 FQNEAQ (reference sequence). For the CDR3, the DNA is TGTGCCAGCAGCTTAGTTTCCACTACAGATACGCAGTATTTT. Its protein product is CASSLVSTTDTQYF.

The J gene is TRBJ2-4, the V gene TRBV11-2; tentatively, D is TRBD2 (5 bases). The V gene lost 5 bases and the J gene lost 11 bases, with 22 bases spanning the gap. The length of the CDR3 is 15 residues. Germline CDR1 and CDR2: SGHAT and FQNNGV. The CDR3 here is CASSPSSIGLEVQYF. Here the CDR3 DNA reads TGTGCCAGCAGCCCCTCCTCGATCGGGTTGGAGGTTCAGTACTTC.

The genes are TRBV6-1 and TRBJ2-7; TRBD1 matches 8 bases. The CDR3 consists of 16 residues. The J segment lost 0 bases and the V segment lost 2 bases, leaving 6 bases of the junction unmatched. Germline CDR1 MNHNS, CDR2 SASEGT. CDR3 nucleotides: TGTGCCAGCAGTGAACACGGACAGGGAAACTCCTACGAGCAGTACTTC. It is translated as CASSEHGQGNSYEQYF.

There are a few counts of this clone. The rearrangement links TRBV13 to TRBJ2-3; possible D gene TRBD2, 5 bases. Germline-derived CDR1 and CDR2 are PRHDT and FYEKMQ (reference sequence). CDR3 length: 13 residues. The V and J ends lost 4 bases and 3 bases respectively, with 8 bases between them. The CDR3 coding sequence is TGTGCCAGCAGCTCAAAGCGGACAGATACGCAGTATTTT. Translated: CASSSKRTDTQYF.

The sample holds a few counts of this clone. V and J are TRBV4-1 and TRBJ1-2, with a possible D match to TRBD1 (5 bases). V was trimmed by 3 bases and J by 2 bases, leaving 13 bases between them. Germline CDR1 MGHRA, CDR2 YSYEKL. The CDR3 runs 15 residues. CDR3 residues: CASSHLQAGNYGYTF. The CDR3 DNA sequence: TGCGCCAGCAGCCACCTCCAGGCAGGGAACTATGGCTACACCTTC.

In DNA form, the CDR3 reads TGCGCCAGCAGTCAATTTGGGACACCATACGAGCAGTACTTC. Its translation is CASSQFGTPYEQYF. The rearrangement joins TRBV23-1 to TRBJ2-7; D possibly corresponds to TRBD1 (6 bases). TRBV23-1 counts as an open reading frame of uncertain function. The length of the CDR3 is 14 residues. Deletions cut 1 base from V and 4 bases from J, with 11 bases between.

J is TRBJ2-3 and V is TRBV5-1; TRBD2 matches 9 bases. The CDR3 runs to 14 residues. Germline-derived CDR1 and CDR2 are SGHRS and YFSETQ. V trimming: 4 bases; J trimming: 10 bases; junction bases outside the gene matches: 10. In nucleotides, the CDR3 is TGCGCCAGCAGCGACGGACTAGCGAGTGGGGCGCAGTATTTT. Its protein product is CASSDGLASGAQYF.

V gene TRBV9 combines with J gene TRBJ2-7, with a tentative D call TRBD1 (6 bases). Per the germline V gene, CDR1 is SGDLS and CDR2 is YYNGEE. V was shortened by 3 bases and J by 6 bases, with 16 bases between the two germline ends. The CDR3 length is 14 residues. The CDR3 region has the DNA TGTGCCAGCAGCGGATCTCAGGGGATCGGCGAGCAGTACTTC. It codes for CASSGSQGIGEQYF.

This clone appeared a few times. The CDR3 sequence is CASSLRTGAQETQYF. The CDR3, as DNA: TGTGCCAGCAGCTTGAGGACAGGAGCTCAAGAGACCCAGTACTTC. This sequence joins TRBV5-4 and TRBJ2-5; 7 nucleotides align to TRBD1. Germline values: CDR1 SGHNT, CDR2 YYREEE (reference sequence). J gave up 2 bases and V 1 base, and 5 bases lay outside the gene matches. The CDR3 sequence is 15 residues long.

The chain joins TRBV5-1 to TRBJ1-2, with D unresolved. V lost 4 bases, J lost 4 bases, and 8 bases lay in between. Germline CDR1 and CDR2: SGHRS and YFSETQ. The CDR3 has 12 residues. As DNA, the CDR3 is TGCGCCAGCAGCGAGGTTACCTATGGCTACACCTTC. This translates into CASSEVTYGYTF.

The J gene is TRBJ2-7, the V gene TRBV5-1, with D possibly TRBD1 on 5 matching bases. The V gene lost 5 bases and the J gene lost 1 base, with 10 bases spanning the gap. Per the germline V gene, CDR1 is SGHRS and CDR2 is YFSETQ. The CDR3 is 13 amino acids. The CDR3 here is CASRNQGSYEQYF. In DNA form, the CDR3 reads TGCGCCAGCAGAAATCAGGGATCCTACGAGCAGTACTTC.

This clone has just a few counts. The chain links TRBV30 to TRBJ2-7, with D tentatively TRBD1 (6 bases). V was clipped by 1 base and J by 12 bases, with 16 bases between them. The length of the CDR3 is 12 residues. Germline-derived CDR1 and CDR2 are GTSNPN and SVGIG (reference sequence). Here the CDR3 DNA reads TGTGCCTGGAGTGGCGACGGTCTCAGGGGGTACTTC. Its translation: CAWSGDGLRGYF.

The rearrangement uses TRBV29-1 and TRBJ1-2; 12 bases agree with TRBD1. The CDR3 contains 12 residues. Germline values: CDR1 SQVTM, CDR2 ANQGSEA. The V segment lost 7 bases and the J segment 8 bases; nucleotides outside the gene matches: 5. CDR3 coding DNA: TGCAGCGCAAGGGACAGGGGGCGAGGCTACACCTTC. As protein: CSARDRGRGYTF.

CDR3 loop: CASSGGVRWTVDNEQFF. CDR3 coding DNA: TGCGCCAGCAGCGGGGGGGTTCGGTGGACTGTAGACAATGAGCAGTTCTTC. The J gene is TRBJ2-1, the V gene TRBV4-1; 7 bases line up with TRBD2. The CDR3 totals 17 residues. CDR1 and CDR2 (germline): MGHRA, YSYEKL. Trimming cost V 5 bases and J 5 bases; bases outside gene matches: 15.

The chain joins TRBV9 to TRBJ2-3, with 7 nucleotides matching TRBD2. This CDR3 spans 15 amino acids. Germline V gene sequence: CDR1 SGDLS, CDR2 YYNGEE. Losses at the gene ends were 2 bases for V and 3 bases for J; bases not matched to a gene: 6. In DNA form, the CDR3 reads TGTGCCAGCAGCGTCGGGAGGTTCCAGACAGATACGCAGTATTTT. Encoded protein: CASSVGRFQTDTQYF.

The chain couples TRBV18 to TRBJ2-5; D is unclear. Trimming removed 4 bases at V and 3 bases at J, with 12 bases between. Germline assignment: CDR1 KGHSH and CDR2 LQKENI. The CDR3 has 14 amino acids. In DNA form, the CDR3 reads TGTGCCAGCTCACGCTCCACCGGTGAAGAGACCCAGTACTTC. This codes for CASSRSTGEETQYF.

This clone was observed a few times. This rearrangement joins TRBV7-9 to TRBJ2-3, with 10 bases matching TRBD2. Germline lookup yields CDR1 SEHNR and CDR2 FQNEAQ (reference sequence). This CDR3 is 17 amino acids long. J lost 5 bases, V lost 4 bases, and 12 bases had no gene match. The CDR3 region is CASSSRSESSGRDTQYF. The DNA for the CDR3 is TGTGCCAGCAGCTCCCGATCGGAGTCTAGCGGGAGAGATACGCAGTATTTT. The full variable domain, its missing parts supplied by reference TRBV7-9 and TRBJ2-3, is DTGVSQNPRHKITKRGQNVTFRCDPISEHNRLYWYRQTLGQGPEFLTYFQNEAQLEKSRLLSDRFSAERPKGSFSTLEIQRTEQGDSAMYLCASSSRSESSGRDTQYFGPGTRLTVL.

The chain joins TRBV6-1 to TRBJ2-1; no clear D. The CDR3 loop spans 14 amino acids. The germline V gene encodes CDR1 MNHNS and CDR2 SASEGT. Trimming cost V 2 bases and J 8 bases, with 13 bases left between them. The CDR3 DNA follows: TGTGCCAGCAGTGAACGAGCTTGGGCCGATGAGCAGTTCTTC. Translation: CASSERAWADEQFF.

This clone showed up just a few times. This chain joins TRBV19 and TRBJ1-2; D is ambiguous. This CDR3 contains 13 residues. The ends were cut back, 3 bases at V and 2 bases at J, with 7 bases in the middle. The germline CDR1 and CDR2 sequences are LNHDA and SQIVND (reference sequence). The CDR3 loop is CASSIDKNYGYTF. CDR3 in DNA: TGTGCCAGTAGTATTGACAAGAACTATGGCTACACCTTC.

This chain uses TRBV12-5 with TRBJ2-1; TRBD2 matches at 13 bases. Germline V gives CDR1 LGHNT, CDR2 FRNRAP. After removal of 0 bases from V and 7 bases from J, the junction contained 3 bases not matched to a gene. The CDR3 has 16 residues. CDR3 sequence reads: CASGLVLAGGGNEQFF. The CDR3 DNA reads as TGTGCTAGTGGTTTGGTACTAGCGGGAGGGGGGAATGAGCAGTTCTTC.